This T cell receptor (beta chain) stems from a study of shared clonotypes between healthy human individuals. Points from the study as a whole: Among several donors, about 4.6% of naive CD4 clonotypes were found in common.

Positively selected for CCR7, the CD45RO-negative cells used as naive CD8 cells excluded terminally differentiated effector memory CD45RA+ cells. Genomic DNA (from each subset) was split evenly across several immunoSEQ plates. Generated by immunoSEQ multiplex PCR, the TCRdb table keeps only in-frame clones and is missing some. The table has some 2.1 million clones, just under 95% seen once. Trimming took off 5 bases at V and 1 base at J, with 15 bases between the two ends. The CDR3 runs 15 residues. Germline CDR1 and CDR2: PRHDT and FYEKMQ (reference sequence). This clone was recorded at least ten times. Antigen: not known. Other nucleotide sequences in the sample specify the same CDR3.

The sample taken for sequencing was naive CD8+ T cells sorted from blood. The V gene is TRBV13, the J gene TRBJ2-7; D gene ambiguous. This clonotype was obtained from a young man in good health. As DNA, the CDR3 is TGTGCCAGCAGCCAGGAAGGGTTTGGATCCTACGAGCAGTACTTC. It codes for CASSQEGFGSYEQYF. Combining the CDR3 with reference TRBV13 and TRBJ2-7 gives the whole variable domain AAGVIQSPRHLIKEKRETATLKCYPIPRHDTVYWYQQGPGQDPQFLISFYEKMQSDKGSIPDRFSAQQFSDYHSELNMSSLELGDSALYFCASSQEGFGSYEQYFGPGTRLTVT.